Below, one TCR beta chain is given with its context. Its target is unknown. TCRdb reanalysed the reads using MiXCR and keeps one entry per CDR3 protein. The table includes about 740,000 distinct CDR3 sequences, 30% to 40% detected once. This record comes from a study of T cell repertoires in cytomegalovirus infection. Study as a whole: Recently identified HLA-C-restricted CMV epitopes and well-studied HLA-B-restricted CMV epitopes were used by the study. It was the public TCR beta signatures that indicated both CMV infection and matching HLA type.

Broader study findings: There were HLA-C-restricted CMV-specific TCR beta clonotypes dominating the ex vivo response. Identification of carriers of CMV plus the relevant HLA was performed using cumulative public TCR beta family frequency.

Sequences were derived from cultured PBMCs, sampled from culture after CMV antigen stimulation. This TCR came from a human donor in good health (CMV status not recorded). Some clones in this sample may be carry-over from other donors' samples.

The CDR3 protein is CASNRGGNYEQYF. CDR3 bases: TGTGCCAGCAACCGGGGGGGGAACTACGAGCAGTACTTC. The chain has TRBV7-9 and TRBJ2-7; 8 bases map to TRBD2. Trimming removed 7 bases from V and 3 bases from J; junction bases left unmatched: 5. The germline gives CDR1 SEHNR, CDR2 FQNEAQ (reference sequence). The CDR3 spans 13 residues.